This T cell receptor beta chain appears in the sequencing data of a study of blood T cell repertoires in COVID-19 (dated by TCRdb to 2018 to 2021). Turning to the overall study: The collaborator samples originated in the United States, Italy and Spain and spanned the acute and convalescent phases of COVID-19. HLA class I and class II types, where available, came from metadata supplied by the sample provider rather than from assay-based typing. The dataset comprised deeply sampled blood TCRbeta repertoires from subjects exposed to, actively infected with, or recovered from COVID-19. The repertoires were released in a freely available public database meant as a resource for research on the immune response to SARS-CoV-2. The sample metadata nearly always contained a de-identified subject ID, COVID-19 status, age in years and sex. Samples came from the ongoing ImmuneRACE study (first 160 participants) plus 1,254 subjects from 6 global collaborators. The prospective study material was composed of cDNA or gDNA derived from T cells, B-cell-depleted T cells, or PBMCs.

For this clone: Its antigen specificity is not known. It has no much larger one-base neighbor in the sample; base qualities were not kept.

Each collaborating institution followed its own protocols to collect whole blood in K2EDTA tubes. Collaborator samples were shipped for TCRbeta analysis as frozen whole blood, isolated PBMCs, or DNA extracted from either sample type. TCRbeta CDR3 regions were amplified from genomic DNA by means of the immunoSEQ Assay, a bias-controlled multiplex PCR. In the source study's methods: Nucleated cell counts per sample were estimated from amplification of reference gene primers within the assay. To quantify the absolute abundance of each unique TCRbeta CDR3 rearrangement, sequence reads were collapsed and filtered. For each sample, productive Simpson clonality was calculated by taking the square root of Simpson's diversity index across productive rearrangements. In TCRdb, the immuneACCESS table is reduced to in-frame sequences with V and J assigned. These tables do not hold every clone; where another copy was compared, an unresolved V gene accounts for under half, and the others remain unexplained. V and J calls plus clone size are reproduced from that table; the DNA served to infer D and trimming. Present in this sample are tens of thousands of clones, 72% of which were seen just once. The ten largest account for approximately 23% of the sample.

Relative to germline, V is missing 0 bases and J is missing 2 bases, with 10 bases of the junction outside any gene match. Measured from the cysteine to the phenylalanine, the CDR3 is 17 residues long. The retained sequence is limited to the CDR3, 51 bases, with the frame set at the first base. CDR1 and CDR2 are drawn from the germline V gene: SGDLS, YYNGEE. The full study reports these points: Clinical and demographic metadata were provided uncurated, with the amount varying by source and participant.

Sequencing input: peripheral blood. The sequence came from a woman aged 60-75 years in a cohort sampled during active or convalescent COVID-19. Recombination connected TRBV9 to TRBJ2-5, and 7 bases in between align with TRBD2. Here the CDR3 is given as CASSVGGRSGAQETQYF. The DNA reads TGTGCCAGCAGCGTAGGGGGGAGGAGCGGGGCACAAGAGACCCAGTACTTC.